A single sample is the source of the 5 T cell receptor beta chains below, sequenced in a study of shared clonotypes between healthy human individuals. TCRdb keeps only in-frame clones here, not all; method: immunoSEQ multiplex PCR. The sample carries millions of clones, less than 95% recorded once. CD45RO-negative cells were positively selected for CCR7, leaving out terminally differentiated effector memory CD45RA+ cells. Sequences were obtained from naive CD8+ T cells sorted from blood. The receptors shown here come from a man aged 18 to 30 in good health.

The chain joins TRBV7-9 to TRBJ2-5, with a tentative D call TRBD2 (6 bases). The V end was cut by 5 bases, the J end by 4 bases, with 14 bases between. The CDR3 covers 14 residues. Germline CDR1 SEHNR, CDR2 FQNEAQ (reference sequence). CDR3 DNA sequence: TGTGCCAGCAGCCGGGGGTCGGCGGGAGAGACCCAGTACTTC. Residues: CASSRGSAGETQYF. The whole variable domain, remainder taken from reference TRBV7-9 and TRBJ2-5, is DTGVSQNPRHKITKRGQNVTFRCDPISEHNRLYWYRQTLGQGPEFLTYFQNEAQLEKSRLLSDRFSAERPKGSFSTLEIQRTEQGDSAMYLCASSRGSAGETQYFGPGTRLLVL.

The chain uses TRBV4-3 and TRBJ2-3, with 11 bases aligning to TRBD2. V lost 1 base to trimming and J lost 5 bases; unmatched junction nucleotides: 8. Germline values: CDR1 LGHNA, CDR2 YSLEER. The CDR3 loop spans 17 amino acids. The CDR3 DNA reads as TGCGCCAGCAGCCAAGCTCCACTAGCGGGAGAAGGAGATACGCAGTATTTT. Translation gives CASSQAPLAGEGDTQYF.

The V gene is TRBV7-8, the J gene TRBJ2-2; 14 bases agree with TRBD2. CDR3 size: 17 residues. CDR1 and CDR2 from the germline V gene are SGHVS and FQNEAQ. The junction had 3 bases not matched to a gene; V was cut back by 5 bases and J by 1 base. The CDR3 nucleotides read TGTGCCAGCAGCCCAGGGACTAGCGGGGGGAACACCGGGGAGCTGTTTTTT. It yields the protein CASSPGTSGGNTGELFF.

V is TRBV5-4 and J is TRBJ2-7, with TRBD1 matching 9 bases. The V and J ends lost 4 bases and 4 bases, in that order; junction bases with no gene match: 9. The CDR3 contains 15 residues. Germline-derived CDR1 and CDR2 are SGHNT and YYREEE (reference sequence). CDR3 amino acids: CASSLGIGTGYEQYF. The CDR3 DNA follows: TGTGCCAGCAGCCTCGGTATCGGGACAGGGTACGAGCAGTACTTC. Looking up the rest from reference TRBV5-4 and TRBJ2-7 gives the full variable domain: ETGVTQSPTHLIKTRGQQVTLRCSSQSGHNTVSWYQQALGQGPQFIFQYYREEENGRGNFPPRFSGLQFPNYSSELNVNALELDDSALYLCASSLGIGTGYEQYFGPGTRLTVT.

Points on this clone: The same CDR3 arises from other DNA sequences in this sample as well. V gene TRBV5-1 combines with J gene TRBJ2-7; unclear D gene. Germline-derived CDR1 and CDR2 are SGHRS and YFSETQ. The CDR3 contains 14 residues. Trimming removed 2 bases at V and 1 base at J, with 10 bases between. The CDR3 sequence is CASSLGTASYEQYF. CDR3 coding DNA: TGCGCCAGCAGCTTAGGCACAGCTTCCTACGAGCAGTACTTC.